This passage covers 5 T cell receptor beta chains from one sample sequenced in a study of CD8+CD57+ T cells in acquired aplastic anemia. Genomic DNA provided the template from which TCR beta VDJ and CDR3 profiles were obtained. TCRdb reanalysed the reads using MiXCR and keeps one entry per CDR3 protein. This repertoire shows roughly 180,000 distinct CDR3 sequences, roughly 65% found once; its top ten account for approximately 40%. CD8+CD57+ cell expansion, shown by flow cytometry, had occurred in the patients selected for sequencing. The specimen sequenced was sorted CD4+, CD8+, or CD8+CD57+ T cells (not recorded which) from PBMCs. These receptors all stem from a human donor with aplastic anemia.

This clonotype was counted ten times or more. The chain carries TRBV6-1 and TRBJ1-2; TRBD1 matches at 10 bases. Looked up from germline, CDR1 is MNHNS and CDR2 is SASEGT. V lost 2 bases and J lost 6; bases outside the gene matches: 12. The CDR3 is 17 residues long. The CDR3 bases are TGTGCCAGCAGTGAACTTGTGTGGGACAGGGGTAGGAATGGCTACACCTTC. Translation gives CASSELVWDRGRNGYTF.

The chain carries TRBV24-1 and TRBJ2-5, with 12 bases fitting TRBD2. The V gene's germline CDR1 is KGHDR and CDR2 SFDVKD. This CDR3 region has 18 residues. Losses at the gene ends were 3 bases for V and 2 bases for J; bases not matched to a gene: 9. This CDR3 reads CATSDPPTSGSWQETQYF. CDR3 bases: TGTGCCACCAGTGATCCTCCGACTAGCGGGAGTTGGCAAGAGACCCAGTACTTC.

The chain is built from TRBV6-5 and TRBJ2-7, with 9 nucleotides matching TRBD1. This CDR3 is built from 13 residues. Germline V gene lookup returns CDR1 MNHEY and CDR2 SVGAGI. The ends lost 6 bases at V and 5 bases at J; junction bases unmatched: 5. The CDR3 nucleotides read TGTGCCAGCAGGCGACAGGGGGGACACGAGCAGTACTTC. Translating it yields CASRRQGGHEQYF.

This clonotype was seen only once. The CDR3 bases are TGCGCCAGCAGCCAAGGACAGGGGGTGTATAATTCACCCCTCCACTTT. Protein: CASSQGQGVYNSPLHF. The V and J genes are TRBV4-1 and TRBJ1-6; 9 bases are a match to TRBD1. The V and J ends lost 1 base and 4 bases, in that order; junction bases with no gene match: 2. The CDR3 has 16 amino acids. Germline CDR1 MGHRA, CDR2 YSYEKL.

The CDR3, as DNA: TGTGCCAGCAGCTTACGCAACATTCAGTACTTC. As protein: CASSLRNIQYF. The V and J genes are TRBV7-2 and TRBJ2-4; no clear D gene. The germline CDR1 and CDR2 sequences are SGHTA and FQGNSA. V dropped 2 bases and J dropped 7 bases, with 3 bases sitting between them. CDR3 length: 11 residues. Full variable domain (remainder filled in from reference TRBV7-2 and TRBJ2-4): GAGVSQSPSNKVTEKGKDVELRCDPISGHTALYWYRQSLGQGLEFLIYFQGNSAPDKSGLPSDRFSAERTGGSVSTLTIQRTQQEDSAVYLCASSLRNIQYFGAGTRLSVL.